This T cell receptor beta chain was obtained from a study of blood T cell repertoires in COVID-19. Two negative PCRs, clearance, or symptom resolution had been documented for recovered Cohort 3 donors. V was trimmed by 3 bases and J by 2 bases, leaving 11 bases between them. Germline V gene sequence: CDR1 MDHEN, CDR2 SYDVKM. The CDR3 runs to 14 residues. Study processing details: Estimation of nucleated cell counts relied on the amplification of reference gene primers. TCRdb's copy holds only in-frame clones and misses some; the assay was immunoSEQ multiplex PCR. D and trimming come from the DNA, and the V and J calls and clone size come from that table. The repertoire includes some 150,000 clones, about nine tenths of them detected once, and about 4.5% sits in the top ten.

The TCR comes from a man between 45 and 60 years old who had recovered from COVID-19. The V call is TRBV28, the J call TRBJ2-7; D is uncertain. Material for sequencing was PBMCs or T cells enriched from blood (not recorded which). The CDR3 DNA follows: TGTGCCAGCAGTTTGCTGGCAAATACCTACGAGCAGTACTTC. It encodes CASSLLANTYEQYF.